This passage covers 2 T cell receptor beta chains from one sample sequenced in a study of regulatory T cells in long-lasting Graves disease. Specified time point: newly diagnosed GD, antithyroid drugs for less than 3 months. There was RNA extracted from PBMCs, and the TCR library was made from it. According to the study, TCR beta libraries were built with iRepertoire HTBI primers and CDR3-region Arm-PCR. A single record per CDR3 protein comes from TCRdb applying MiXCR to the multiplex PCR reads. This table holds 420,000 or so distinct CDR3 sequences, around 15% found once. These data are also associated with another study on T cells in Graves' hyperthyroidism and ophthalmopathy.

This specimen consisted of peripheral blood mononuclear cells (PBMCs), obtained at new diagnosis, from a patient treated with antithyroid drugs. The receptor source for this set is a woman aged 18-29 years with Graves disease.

The CDR3 reads CATSDWVGQTTDTQYF. CDR3 nucleotide sequence: TGTGCCACCAGTGACTGGGTGGGGCAGACGACAGATACGCAGTATTTT. The V and J genes are TRBV24-1 and TRBJ2-3; TRBD1 might be the D (5 bases). Per the germline V gene, CDR1 is KGHDR and CDR2 is SFDVKD. The CDR3 covers 16 residues. V dropped 4 bases and J dropped 3 bases, with 16 bases sitting between them.

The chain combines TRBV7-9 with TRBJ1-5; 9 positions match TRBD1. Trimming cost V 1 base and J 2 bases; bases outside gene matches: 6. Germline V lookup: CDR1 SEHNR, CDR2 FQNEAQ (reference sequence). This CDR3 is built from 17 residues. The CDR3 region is CASSLVGTGRGNQPQHF. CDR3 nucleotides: TGTGCCAGCAGCTTAGTTGGGACAGGGAGAGGCAATCAGCCCCAGCATTTT.